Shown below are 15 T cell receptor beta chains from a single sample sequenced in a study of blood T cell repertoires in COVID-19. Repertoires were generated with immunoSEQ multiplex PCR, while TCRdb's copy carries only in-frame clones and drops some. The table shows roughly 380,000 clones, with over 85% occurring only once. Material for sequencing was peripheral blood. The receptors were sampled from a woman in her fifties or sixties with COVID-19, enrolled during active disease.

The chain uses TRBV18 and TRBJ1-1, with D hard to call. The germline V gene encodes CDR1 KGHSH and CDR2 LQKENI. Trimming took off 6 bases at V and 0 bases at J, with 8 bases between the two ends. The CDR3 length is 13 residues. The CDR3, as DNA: TGTGCCAGCTCCGAGGGCCTGAACACTGAAGCTTTCTTT. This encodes CASSEGLNTEAFF.

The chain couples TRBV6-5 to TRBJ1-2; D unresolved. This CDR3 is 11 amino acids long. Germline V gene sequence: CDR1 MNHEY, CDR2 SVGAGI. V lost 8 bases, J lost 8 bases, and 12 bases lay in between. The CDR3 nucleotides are TGTGCCAGCTCGGTGGGAGGGGGCTACACCTTC. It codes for CASSVGGGYTF.

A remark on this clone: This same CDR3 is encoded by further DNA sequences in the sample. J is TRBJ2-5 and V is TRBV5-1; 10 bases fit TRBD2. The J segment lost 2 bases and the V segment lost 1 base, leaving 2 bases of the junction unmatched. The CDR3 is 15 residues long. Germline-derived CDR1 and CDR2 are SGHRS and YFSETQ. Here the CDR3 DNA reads TGCGCCAGCAGCTTGCGAGCGGGGGGGCAAGAGACCCAGTACTTC. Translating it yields CASSLRAGGQETQYF.

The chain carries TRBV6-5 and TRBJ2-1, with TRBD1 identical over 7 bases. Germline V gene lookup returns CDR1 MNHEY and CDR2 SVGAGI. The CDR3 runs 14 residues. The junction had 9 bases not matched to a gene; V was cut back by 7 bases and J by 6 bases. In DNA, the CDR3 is TGTGCCAGCACCCGACAGGGTCTATTCAATGAGCAGTTCTTC. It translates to CASTRQGLFNEQFF.

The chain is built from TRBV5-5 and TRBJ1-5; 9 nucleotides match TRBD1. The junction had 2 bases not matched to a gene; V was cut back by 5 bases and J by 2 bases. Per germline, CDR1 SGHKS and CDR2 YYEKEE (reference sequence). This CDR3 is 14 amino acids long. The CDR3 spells CASRGQGRNQPQHF. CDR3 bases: TGTGCCAGCAGAGGACAGGGGCGCAATCAGCCCCAGCATTTT.

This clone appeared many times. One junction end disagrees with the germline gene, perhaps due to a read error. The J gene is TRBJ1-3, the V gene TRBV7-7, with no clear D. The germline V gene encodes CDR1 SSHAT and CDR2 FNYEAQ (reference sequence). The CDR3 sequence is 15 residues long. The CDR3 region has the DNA TGTGCTAGCAGCTTAGGCGGTGACTCTGGAAACACCATATATTTT. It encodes CASSLGGDSGNTIYF. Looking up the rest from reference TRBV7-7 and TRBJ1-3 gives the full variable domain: GAGVSQSPRYKVTKRGQDVTLRCDPISSHATLYWYQQALGQGPEFLTYFNYEAQPDKSGLPSDRFSAERPEGSISTLTIQRTEQRDSAMYRCASSLGGDSGNTIYFGEGSWLTVV.

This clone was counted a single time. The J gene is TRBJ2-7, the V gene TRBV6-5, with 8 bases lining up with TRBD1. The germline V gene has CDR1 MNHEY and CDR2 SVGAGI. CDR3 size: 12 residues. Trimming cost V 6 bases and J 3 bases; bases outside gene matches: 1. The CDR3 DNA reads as TGTGCCAGCAGCGGACAGGGCTACGAGCAGTACTTC. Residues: CASSGQGYEQYF.

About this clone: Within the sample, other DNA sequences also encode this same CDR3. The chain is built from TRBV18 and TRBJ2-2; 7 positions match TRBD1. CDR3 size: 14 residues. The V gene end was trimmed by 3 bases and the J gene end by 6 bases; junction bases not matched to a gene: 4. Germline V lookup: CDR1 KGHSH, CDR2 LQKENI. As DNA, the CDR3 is TGTGCCAGCTCACCGGGTACAGGGGCCGGGGAGCTGTTTTTT. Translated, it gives CASSPGTGAGELFF.

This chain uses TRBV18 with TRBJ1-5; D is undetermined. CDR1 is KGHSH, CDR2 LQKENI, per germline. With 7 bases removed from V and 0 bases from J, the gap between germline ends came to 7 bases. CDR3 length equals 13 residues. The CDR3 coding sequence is TGTGCCAGCTGCCAGGATAGCAATCAGCCCCAGCATTTT. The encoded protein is CASCQDSNQPQHF. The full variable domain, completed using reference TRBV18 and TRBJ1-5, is NAGVMQNPRHLVRRRGQEARLRCSPMKGHSHVYWYRQLPEEGLKFMVYLQKENIIDESGMPKERFSAEFPKEGPSILRIQQVVRGDSAAYFCASCQDSNQPQHFGDGTRLSIL.

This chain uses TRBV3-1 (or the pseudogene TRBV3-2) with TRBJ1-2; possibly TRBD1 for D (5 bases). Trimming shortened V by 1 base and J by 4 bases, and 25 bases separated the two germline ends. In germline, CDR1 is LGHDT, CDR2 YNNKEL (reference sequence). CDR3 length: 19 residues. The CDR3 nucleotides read TGTGCCAGCAGCCAAGCGTCGCGGCAGGGTTTTCGATATCGCTATGGCTACACCTTC. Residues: CASSQASRQGFRYRYGYTF.

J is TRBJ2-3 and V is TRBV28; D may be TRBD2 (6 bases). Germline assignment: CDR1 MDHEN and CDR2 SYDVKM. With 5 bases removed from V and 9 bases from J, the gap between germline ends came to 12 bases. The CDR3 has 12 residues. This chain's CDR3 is CASSHPGETQYF. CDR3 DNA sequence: TGTGCCAGCAGTCATCCGGGGGAAACGCAGTATTTT.

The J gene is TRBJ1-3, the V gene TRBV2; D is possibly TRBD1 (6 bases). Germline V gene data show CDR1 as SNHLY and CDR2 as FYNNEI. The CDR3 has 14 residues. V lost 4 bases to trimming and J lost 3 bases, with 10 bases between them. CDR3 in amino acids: CASSADRVGNTIYF. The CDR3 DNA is TGTGCCAGCAGTGCGGACAGAGTTGGAAACACCATATATTTT.

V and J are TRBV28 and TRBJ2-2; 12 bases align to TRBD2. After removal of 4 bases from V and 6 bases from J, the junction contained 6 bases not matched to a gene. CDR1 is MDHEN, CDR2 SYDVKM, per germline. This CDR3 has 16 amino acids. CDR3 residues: CASSSSGGAGAGELFF. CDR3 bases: TGTGCCAGCAGTTCTAGCGGGGGGGCGGGAGCCGGGGAGCTGTTTTTT.

The CDR3 sequence: CASSDHQSGQGITDTQYF. The DNA for the CDR3 is TGTGCCAGCAGCGACCACCAATCGGGACAGGGGATCACAGATACGCAGTATTTT. The V gene is TRBV2, the J gene TRBJ2-3, with 10 bases identical to TRBD1. This CDR3 has 18 amino acids. J lost 2 bases, V lost 6 bases, and 14 bases had no gene match. The germline CDR1 and CDR2 sequences are SNHLY and FYNNEI.

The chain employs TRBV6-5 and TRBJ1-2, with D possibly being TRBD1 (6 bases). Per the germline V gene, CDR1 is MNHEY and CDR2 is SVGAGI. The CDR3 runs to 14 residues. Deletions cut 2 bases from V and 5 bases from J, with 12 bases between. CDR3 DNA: TGTGCCAGCAGTTACGGAGTTCAGGGGTATGGCTACACCTTC. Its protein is CASSYGVQGYGYTF.